One sample yielded the 4 T cell receptor beta chains listed below, sequenced in a study of T cell responses to AZD1222 COVID-19 vaccine (dated by TCRdb to the early 2020s). Receptor libraries were prepared by the immunoSEQ multiplex PCR assay. In its TCRdb copy, this immuneACCESS table keeps in-frame sequences only and misses some clones. Where compared with another copy, unresolved V genes explain less than half of these, and the others have no known cause. The sample table holds 25,000 to 30,000 clones, of which roughly 90% were seen once. 7.5% to 10% of the sample belongs to the ten largest clones. The time point label for this specimen denotes: about 28 days (+/-7) after the second vaccine dose. The sample here was peripheral blood, taken 28 days after the second AZD1222 dose. These receptors all come from an adult who received the AZD1222 COVID-19 vaccine.

The gene calls are TRBV18 and TRBJ1-6; TRBD1 might be the D (6 bases). Germline CDR1 KGHSH, CDR2 LQKENI. This CDR3 is 19 amino acids long. Trimming removed 2 bases from V and 1 base from J, with 18 bases in between. The CDR3 DNA sequence: TGTGCCAGCTCACCAGATCCCCGACAGGCGAGGTCCTATAATTCACCCCTCCACTTT. It codes for CASSPDPRQARSYNSPLHF.

The gene calls are TRBV5-4 and TRBJ2-2; weak D call: TRBD1 (6 bases). The V gene lost 0 bases and the J gene lost 3 bases, with 9 bases spanning the gap. This CDR3 is 15 amino acids long. CDR1 and CDR2 from the germline V gene are SGHNT and YYREEE (reference sequence). Here the CDR3 reads CASSLDRVDTGELFF. In DNA form, the CDR3 reads TGTGCCAGCAGCTTGGACAGGGTCGACACCGGGGAGCTGTTTTTT.

The V gene is TRBV28, the J gene TRBJ1-3, with a weak D call TRBD1 (5 bases). The V end was cut by 6 bases, the J end by 7 bases, with 10 bases between. The CDR3 is made up of 12 amino acids. Germline CDR1 reads MDHEN; CDR2 reads SYDVKM. CDR3 in amino acids: CASSYRGNTIYF. The CDR3 coding sequence is TGTGCCAGCAGCTATAGGGGTAACACCATATATTTT.

The J gene is TRBJ1-5, the V gene TRBV19; D remains unclear. CDR3 length: 15 amino acids. Germline values: CDR1 LNHDA, CDR2 SQIVND (reference sequence). Trimming removed 3 bases from V and 0 bases from J, with 9 bases in between. CDR3 sequence: CASSMATLSNQPQHF. CDR3 coding DNA: TGTGCCAGTAGTATGGCGACACTTAGCAATCAGCCCCAGCATTTT.